The 20 T cell receptor beta chains given below trace back to one sample, sequenced in a study of OX40 agonist ivuxolimab in advanced cancers. Library construction relied on the immunoSEQ multiplex PCR assay. Drawn from immuneACCESS, this table holds only the in-frame rearrangements with V and J called that TCRdb kept. Clones are partly lost; checked studies trace under half to an unresolved V gene and leave the rest unexplained. In all, the sample holds about 100,000 clones, and roughly 89% of those were seen once. Of the sample, roughly 0.17% falls within the top ten clones. The material sequenced was CD4+ or CD8+ T cells sorted from blood, taken in a trial of the OX40 agonist ivuxolimab. The receptors were gathered from an adult with an advanced solid tumor such as melanoma, head and neck, liver or kidney cancer.

V usage is TRBV5-6 and J usage is TRBJ2-7; D not resolved. The CDR3 sequence is 13 residues long. V lost 3 bases and J lost 7, with 14 bases in between. Germline loops: CDR1 SGHDT, CDR2 YYEEEE. CDR3 nucleotides: TGTGCCAGCAGCTACTCATCTCTAGGGGAGCAGTACTTC. Translation: CASSYSSLGEQYF.

Only a few counts were recorded for this clone. The rearrangement uses TRBV10-3 and TRBJ2-3, with D maybe TRBD1 (5 bases). The V gene's germline CDR1 is ENHRY and CDR2 SYGVKD. Trimming stripped 5 bases from V and 5 bases from J, with 17 bases between. The CDR3 is made up of 15 amino acids. CDR3: CAISLTEGSKDTQYF. CDR3 DNA sequence: TGTGCCATCAGTCTGACAGAAGGATCGAAAGATACGCAGTATTTT.

V and J are TRBV5-1 and TRBJ2-7; 10 nucleotides align to TRBD1. The J segment lost 2 bases and the V segment lost 5 bases, leaving 7 bases of the junction unmatched. The germline gives CDR1 SGHRS, CDR2 YFSETQ. The length of the CDR3 is 15 residues. Here the CDR3 DNA reads TGCGCCAGCAGGACCTTCGGGACAGGGGCCTACGAGCAGTACTTC. Protein product: CASRTFGTGAYEQYF.

The rearrangement links TRBV6-1 to TRBJ1-2; no clear D gene. Between the trimmed V and J ends, which lost 6 bases and 7 bases, there was a span of 9 bases. CDR1 is MNHNS, CDR2 SASEGT, per germline. The CDR3 consists of 11 residues. The CDR3 spells CASSVLGGYTF. CDR3 in DNA: TGTGCCAGCAGCGTTTTAGGTGGCTACACCTTC.

This rearrangement joins TRBV19 to TRBJ2-3; the match to TRBD2 covers 10 bases. This CDR3 is built from 16 residues. V was pared by 7 bases and J by 3 bases, with 10 bases of the junction left unmatched. CDR1 is LNHDA, CDR2 SQIVND, per germline (reference sequence). CDR3 sequence reads: CASKLAGWGETDTQYF. The DNA of the CDR3 is TGTGCCAGTAAACTAGCGGGATGGGGAGAGACAGATACGCAGTATTTT.

With regard to this clone: The CDR3 end shows no conserved phenylalanine or tryptophan, and so a read error is likely. The J gene is TRBJ1-2, the V gene TRBV29-1; D call uncertain. Trimming took 4 bases from V and 0 from J, leaving 6 bases between them. CDR3 size: 12 residues. CDR1 and CDR2 (germline): SQVTM, ANQGSEA. The CDR3 DNA sequence: TGCAGCGTTGGGCAGTCTAACTATGGCTACACCCTC. This translates into CSVGQSNYGYTL.

J is TRBJ2-2 and V is TRBV7-7, with D unclear. Per germline, CDR1 SSHAT and CDR2 FNYEAQ (reference sequence). With 0 bases removed from V and 6 bases from J, the gap between germline ends came to 5 bases. The CDR3 has 13 residues. The CDR3 reads CASSLAFPGELFF. The CDR3 DNA reads as TGTGCCAGCAGCTTAGCTTTCCCCGGGGAGCTGTTTTTT.

V and J are TRBV30 and TRBJ2-5, with D perhaps TRBD2 (5 bases). This CDR3 spans 12 amino acids. Germline CDR1 and CDR2: GTSNPN and SVGIG (reference sequence). V was trimmed by 5 bases and J by 3 bases, leaving 10 bases between them. In DNA form, the CDR3 reads TGTGCCTGGGGGAGTACGGAAGAGACCCAGTACTTC. Protein: CAWGSTEETQYF.

The J gene is TRBJ1-2, the V gene TRBV5-4, with D perhaps matching TRBD1 (6 bases). The CDR3 sequence is 14 residues long. The ends were cut back, 5 bases at V and 8 bases at J, with 19 bases in the middle. Germline CDR1 is SGHNT and CDR2 is YYREEE (reference sequence). The CDR3 region is CASRSGDRLLGYTF. The CDR3 DNA reads as TGTGCCAGCAGATCAGGTGACAGGCTTCTGGGCTACACCTTC.

The V call is TRBV27, the J call TRBJ2-2; D gene unclear. Germline V gene sequence: CDR1 MNHEY, CDR2 SMNVEV (reference sequence). V was clipped by 3 bases and J by 6 bases, with 8 bases between them. CDR3 size: 13 residues. CDR3 protein: CASSFSGSGELFF. In DNA, the CDR3 is TGTGCCAGCAGTTTTTCTGGGTCCGGGGAGCTGTTTTTT.

The V gene is TRBV23-1, the J gene TRBJ1-2; D gene unclear. TRBV23-1 is filed as an ORF, its function uncertain. The V end was cut by 3 bases, the J end by 9 bases, with 14 bases between. There are 13 residues in the CDR3. CDR3 coding DNA: TGCGCCAGCAGTCAGACCGAGCGGGAAAGCTACACCTTC. As protein: CASSQTERESYTF.

The chain has TRBV30 and TRBJ2-6, with D possibly TRBD2 on 7 matching bases. Trimming took 4 bases from V and 1 from J, leaving 11 bases between them. Germline V gives CDR1 GTSNPN, CDR2 SVGIG (reference sequence). The CDR3 has 15 amino acids. In DNA form, the CDR3 reads TGTGCCTGGAAGGGGGGGAGGTCTGGGGCCAACGTCCTGACTTTC. It yields the protein CAWKGGRSGANVLTF.

There are a few counts of this clone. The chain carries TRBV11-2 and TRBJ2-2; 8 bases map to TRBD1. Germline loops: CDR1 SGHAT, CDR2 FQNNGV. The CDR3 is 15 residues long. J lost 5 bases, V lost 6 bases, and 8 bases had no gene match. The CDR3 is CASRPTGGRTGELFF. In nucleotides, the CDR3 is TGTGCCAGCAGACCAACAGGGGGTAGGACCGGGGAGCTGTTTTTT.

This clone has a handful of counts. The DNA of the CDR3 is TGTGCCAGCAGCTCATCCGGGACAGGGGGCGGCTACACCTTC. Encoded protein: CASSSSGTGGGYTF. The chain uses TRBV7-8 and TRBJ1-2; 12 bases align to TRBD1. The J segment lost 8 bases and the V segment lost 4 bases, leaving 5 bases of the junction unmatched. CDR1 SGHVS and CDR2 FQNEAQ come from the germline V gene. The CDR3 has 14 amino acids.

This clone was picked up a small number of times. CDR3 DNA: TGTGCCAGCAGCCCACCTGTCCAAGAGACCCAGTACTTC. This encodes CASSPPVQETQYF. The chain has TRBV13 and TRBJ2-5; D is ambiguous. V shed 5 bases and J shed 1 base, with 8 bases lying between them. This CDR3 region has 13 residues. Germline V gives CDR1 PRHDT, CDR2 FYEKMQ (reference sequence).

This chain joins TRBV30 and TRBJ1-1; unclear D gene. CDR3 length: 12 residues. CDR1 is GTSNPN, CDR2 SVGIG, per germline (reference sequence). The germline V and J ends were trimmed by 3 bases and 1 base, with 6 bases remaining between them. DNA of the CDR3: TGTGCCTGGAGCACACCGAACACTGAAGCTTTCTTT. Its translation is CAWSTPNTEAFF.

The chain uses TRBV2 and TRBJ1-1; D perhaps matches TRBD1 (5 bases). The ends were cut back, 6 bases at V and 0 bases at J, with 8 bases in the middle. The germline gives CDR1 SNHLY, CDR2 FYNNEI. The CDR3 consists of 13 residues. CDR3 sequence reads: CASRTAMNTEAFF. The CDR3 coding sequence is TGTGCCAGCAGGACAGCCATGAACACTGAAGCTTTCTTT.

The chain recombines TRBV6-6 with TRBJ1-5; D call uncertain. Germline V gives CDR1 MNHNY, CDR2 SVGAGI (reference sequence). Trimming stripped 0 bases from V and 4 bases from J, with 10 bases between. CDR3 length equals 15 residues. The DNA of the CDR3 is TGTGCCAGCAGTTACTCGCATATGGTAAATCAGCCCCAGCATTTT. Translated, it gives CASSYSHMVNQPQHF.

The V and J genes are TRBV28 and TRBJ2-1, with 13 bases lining up with TRBD2. Germline-derived CDR1 and CDR2 are MDHEN and SYDVKM. The CDR3 has 15 residues. The V segment lost 5 bases and the J segment 6 bases; nucleotides outside the gene matches: 4. CDR3 in amino acids: CASSKTSGRSNEQFF. CDR3 sequence (DNA): TGTGCCAGCAGTAAGACTAGCGGGAGGTCCAATGAGCAGTTCTTC.

The V call is TRBV12-2, the J call TRBJ1-4. TRBV12-2 is recorded as a pseudogene. The CDR3 spans 15 residues. The CDR3 reads CASRLAKDGNEKLFF. CDR3 DNA: TGTGCAAGTCGCTTAGCGAAGGACGGTAATGAAAAACTGTTTTTT.